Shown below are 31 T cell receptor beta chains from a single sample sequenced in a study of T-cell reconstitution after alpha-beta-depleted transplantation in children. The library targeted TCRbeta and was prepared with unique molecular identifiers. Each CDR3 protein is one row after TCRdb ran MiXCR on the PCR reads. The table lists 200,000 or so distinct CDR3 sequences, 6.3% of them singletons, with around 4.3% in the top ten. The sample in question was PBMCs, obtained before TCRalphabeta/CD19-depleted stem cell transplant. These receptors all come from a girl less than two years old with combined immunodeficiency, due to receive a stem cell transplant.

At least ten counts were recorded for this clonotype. Here the CDR3 DNA reads TGTGCCAGCAGTGATGGAGGAGCTTTCTACAATGAGCAGTTCTTC. It translates to CASSDGGAFYNEQFF. J is TRBJ2-1 and V is TRBV2; a weak D match, TRBD2 (5 bases). Germline CDR1 SNHLY, CDR2 FYNNEI. V gave up 3 bases and J gave up 3 bases, with 12 bases separating them. The CDR3 runs to 15 residues.

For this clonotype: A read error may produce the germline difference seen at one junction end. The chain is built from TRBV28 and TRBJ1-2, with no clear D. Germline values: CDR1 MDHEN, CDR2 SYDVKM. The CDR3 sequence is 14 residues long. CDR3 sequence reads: CAISLGFLGYGYTF. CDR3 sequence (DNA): TGTGCCATCAGTTTGGGGTTTTTGGGCTATGGCTACACCTTC.

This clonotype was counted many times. CDR3 bases: TGCAGCGTGGAACCGGGACCGGACACCGGGGAGCTGTTTTTT. It encodes CSVEPGPDTGELFF. This chain links TRBV29-1 with TRBJ2-2; D possibly uses TRBD1 or TRBD2 (5 bases each). The V gene's germline CDR1 is SQVTM and CDR2 ANQGSEA. Deletions cut 6 bases from V and 3 bases from J, with 14 bases between. The CDR3 covers 14 residues.

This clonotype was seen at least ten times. The CDR3: CASSQGQFHTDTQYF. CDR3 nucleotides: TGTGCCAGCAGCCAAGGACAGTTCCACACAGATACGCAGTATTTT. The chain has TRBV7-9 and TRBJ2-3; tentatively, D is TRBD1 (6 bases). The germline CDR1 and CDR2 sequences are SEHNR and FQNEAQ (reference sequence). The ends were cut back, 5 bases at V and 2 bases at J, with 14 bases in the middle. The CDR3 spans 15 residues.

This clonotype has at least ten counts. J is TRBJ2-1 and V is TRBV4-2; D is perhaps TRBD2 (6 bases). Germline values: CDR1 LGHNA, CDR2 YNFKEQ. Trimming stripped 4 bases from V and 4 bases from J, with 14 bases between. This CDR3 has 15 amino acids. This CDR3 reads CASSLSLAPYNEQFF. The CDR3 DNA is TGTGCCAGCAGCCTCTCACTAGCCCCTTACAATGAGCAGTTCTTC.

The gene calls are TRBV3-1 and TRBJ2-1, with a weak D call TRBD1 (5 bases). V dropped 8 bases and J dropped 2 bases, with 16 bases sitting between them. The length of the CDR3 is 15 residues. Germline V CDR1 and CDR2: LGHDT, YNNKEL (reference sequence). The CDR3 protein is CASSGTGSPYNEQFF. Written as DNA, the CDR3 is TGTGCCAGCTCGGGTACAGGCTCGCCCTACAATGAGCAGTTCTTC.

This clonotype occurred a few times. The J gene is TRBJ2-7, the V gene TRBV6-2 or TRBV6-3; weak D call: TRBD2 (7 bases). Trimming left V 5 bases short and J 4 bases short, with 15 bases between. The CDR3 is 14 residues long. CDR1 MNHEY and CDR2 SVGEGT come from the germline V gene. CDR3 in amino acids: CASSAAGGLYEQYF. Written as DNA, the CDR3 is TGTGCCAGCAGTGCGGCCGGGGGGCTTTACGAGCAGTACTTC.

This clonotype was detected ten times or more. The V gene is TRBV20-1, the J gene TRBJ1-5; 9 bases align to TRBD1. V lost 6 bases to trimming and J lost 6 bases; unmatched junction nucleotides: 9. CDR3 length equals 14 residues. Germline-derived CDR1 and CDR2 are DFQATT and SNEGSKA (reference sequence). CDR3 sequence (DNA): TGCAGTGCCACCACTACAGGGGGCCTTCAGCCCCAGCATTTT. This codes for CSATTTGGLQPQHF.

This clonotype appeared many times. CDR3 residues: CASSLPPSGDSYNEQFF. CDR3 sequence (DNA): TGCGCCAGCAGCTTGCCCCCCTCGGGAGACTCCTACAATGAGCAGTTCTTC. This rearrangement joins TRBV5-1 to TRBJ2-1; perhaps TRBD2 as D (6 bases). Germline CDR1 is SGHRS and CDR2 is YFSETQ. With 1 base removed from V and 0 bases from J, the gap between germline ends came to 14 bases. The CDR3 covers 17 residues.

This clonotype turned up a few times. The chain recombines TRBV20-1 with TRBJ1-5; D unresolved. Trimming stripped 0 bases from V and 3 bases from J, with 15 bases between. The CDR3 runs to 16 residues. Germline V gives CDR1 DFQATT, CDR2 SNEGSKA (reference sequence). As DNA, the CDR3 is TGCAGTGCTAGAGATCTCCCAAGGCATACCAATCAGCCCCAGCATTTT. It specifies CSARDLPRHTNQPQHF.

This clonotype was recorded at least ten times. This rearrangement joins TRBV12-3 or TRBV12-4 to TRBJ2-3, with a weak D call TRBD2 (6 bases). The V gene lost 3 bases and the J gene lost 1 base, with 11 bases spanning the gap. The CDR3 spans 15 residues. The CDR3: CASSLNSGGTDTQYF. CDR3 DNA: TGTGCCAGCAGTTTGAATTCGGGGGGCACAGATACGCAGTATTTT.

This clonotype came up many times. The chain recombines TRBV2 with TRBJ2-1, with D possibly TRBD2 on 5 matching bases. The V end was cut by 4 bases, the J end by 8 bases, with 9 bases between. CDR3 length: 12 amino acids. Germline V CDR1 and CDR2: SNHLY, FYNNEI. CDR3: CASSGGEHEQFF. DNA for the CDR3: TGTGCCAGCAGTGGTGGGGAGCATGAGCAGTTCTTC.

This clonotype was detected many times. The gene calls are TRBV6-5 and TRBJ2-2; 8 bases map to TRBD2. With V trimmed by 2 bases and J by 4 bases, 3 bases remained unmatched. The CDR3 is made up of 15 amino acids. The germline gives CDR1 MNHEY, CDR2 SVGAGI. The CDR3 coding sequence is TGTGCCAGCAGTTACGATAGCGGGATCACCGGGGAGCTGTTTTTT. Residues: CASSYDSGITGELFF.

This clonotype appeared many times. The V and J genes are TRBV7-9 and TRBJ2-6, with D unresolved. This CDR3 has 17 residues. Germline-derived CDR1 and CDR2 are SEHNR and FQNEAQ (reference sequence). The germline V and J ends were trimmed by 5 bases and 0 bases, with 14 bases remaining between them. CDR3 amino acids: CASSVLGISSGANVLTF. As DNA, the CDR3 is TGTGCCAGCAGCGTCCTAGGGATCTCCTCTGGGGCCAACGTCCTGACTTTC.

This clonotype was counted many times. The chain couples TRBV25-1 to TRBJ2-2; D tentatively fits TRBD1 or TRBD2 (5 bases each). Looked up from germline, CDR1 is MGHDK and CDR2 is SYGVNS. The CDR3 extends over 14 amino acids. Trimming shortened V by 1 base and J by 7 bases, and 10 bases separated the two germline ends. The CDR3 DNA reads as TGTGCCAGCAGTGAATTCGGGACGGGCGGGGAGCTGTTTTTT. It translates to CASSEFGTGGELFF. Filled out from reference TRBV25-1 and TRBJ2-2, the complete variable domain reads EADIYQTPRYLVIGTGKKITLECSQTMGHDKMYWYQQDPGMELHLIHYSYGVNSTEKGDLSSESTVSRIRTEHFPLTLESARPSHTSQYLCASSEFGTGGELFFGEGSRLTVL.

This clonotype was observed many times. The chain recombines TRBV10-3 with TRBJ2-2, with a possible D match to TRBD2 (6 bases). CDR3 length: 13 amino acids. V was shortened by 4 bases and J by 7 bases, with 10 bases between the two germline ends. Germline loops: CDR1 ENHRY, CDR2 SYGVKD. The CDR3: CAISGDLFGELFF. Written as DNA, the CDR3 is TGTGCCATCAGTGGGGACTTGTTCGGGGAGCTGTTTTTT.

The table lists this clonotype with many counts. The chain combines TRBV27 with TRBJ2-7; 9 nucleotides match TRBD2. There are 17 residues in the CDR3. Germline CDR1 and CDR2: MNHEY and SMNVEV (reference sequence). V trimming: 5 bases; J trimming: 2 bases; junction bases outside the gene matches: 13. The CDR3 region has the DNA TGTGCCAGCAGTGTATTATCGACTAGCGGACTACCCTACGAGCAGTACTTC. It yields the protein CASSVLSTSGLPYEQYF.

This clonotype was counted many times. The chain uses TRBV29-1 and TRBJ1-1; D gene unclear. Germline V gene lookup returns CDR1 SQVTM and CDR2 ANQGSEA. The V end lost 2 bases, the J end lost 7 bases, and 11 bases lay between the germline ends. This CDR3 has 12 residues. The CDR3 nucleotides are TGCAGCGTTGAACGAGTTTATAATGAAGCTTTCTTT. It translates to CSVERVYNEAFF. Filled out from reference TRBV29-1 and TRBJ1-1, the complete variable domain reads SAVISQKPSRDICQRGTSLTIQCQVDSQVTMMFWYRQQPGQSLTLIATANQGSEATYESGFVIDKFPISRPNLTFSTLTVSNMSPEDSSIYLCSVERVYNEAFFGQGTRLTVV.

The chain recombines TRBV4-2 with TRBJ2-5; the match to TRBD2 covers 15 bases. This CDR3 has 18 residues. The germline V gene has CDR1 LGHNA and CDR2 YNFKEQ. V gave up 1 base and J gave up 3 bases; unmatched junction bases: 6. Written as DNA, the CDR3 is TGTGCCAGCAGCCAAGGGGGACTAGCGGGAGGCGGAGAAGAGACCCAGTACTTC. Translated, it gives CASSQGGLAGGGEETQYF.

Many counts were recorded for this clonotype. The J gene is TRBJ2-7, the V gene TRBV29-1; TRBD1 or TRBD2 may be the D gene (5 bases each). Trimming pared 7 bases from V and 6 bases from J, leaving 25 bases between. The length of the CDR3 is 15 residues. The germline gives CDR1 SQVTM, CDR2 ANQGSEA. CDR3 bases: TGCAGCGCAGAATACCAGGGAAGAGGAGGTCGCGAGCAGTACTTC. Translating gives CSAEYQGRGGREQYF.

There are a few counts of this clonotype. The CDR3 reads CASSDSPPRTLIAGELFF. The CDR3 DNA reads as TGTGCCAGCAGTGATAGCCCCCCCCGGACACTGATTGCCGGGGAGCTGTTTTTT. The rearrangement uses TRBV12-3 or TRBV12-4 and TRBJ2-2, with a weak D call TRBD1 (5 bases). The CDR3 has 18 amino acids. The V end lost 5 bases, the J end lost 6 bases, and 25 bases lay between the germline ends.

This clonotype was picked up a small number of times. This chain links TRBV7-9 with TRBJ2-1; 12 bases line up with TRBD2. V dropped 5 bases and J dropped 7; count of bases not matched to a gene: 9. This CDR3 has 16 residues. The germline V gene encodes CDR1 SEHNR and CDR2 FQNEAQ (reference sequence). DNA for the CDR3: TGTGCCAGCAGCCACGGACTAGCGGGACTTCGGAATGAGCAGTTCTTC. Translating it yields CASSHGLAGLRNEQFF. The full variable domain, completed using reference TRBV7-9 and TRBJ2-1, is DTGVSQNPRHKITKRGQNVTFRCDPISEHNRLYWYRQTLGQGPEFLTYFQNEAQLEKSRLLSDRFSAERPKGSFSTLEIQRTEQGDSAMYLCASSHGLAGLRNEQFFGPGTRLTVL.

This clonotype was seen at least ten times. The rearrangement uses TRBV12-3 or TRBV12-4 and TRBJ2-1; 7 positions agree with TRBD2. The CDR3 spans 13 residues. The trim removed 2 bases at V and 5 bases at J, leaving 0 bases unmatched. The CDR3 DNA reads TGTGCCAGCAGTTTAACTAGCGACAATGAGCAGTTCTTC. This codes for CASSLTSDNEQFF.

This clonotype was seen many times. Written as DNA, the CDR3 is TGTGCCAGCAGCTTAAGGCCCGGAACAGGGCGAGGAGAGACCCAGTACTTC. Translating it yields CASSLRPGTGRGETQYF. The chain links TRBV7-2 to TRBJ2-5, with D perhaps TRBD1 (6 bases). Germline CDR1 reads SGHTA; CDR2 reads FQGNSA. The CDR3 spans 17 residues. Trimming stripped 2 bases from V and 4 bases from J, with 20 bases between.

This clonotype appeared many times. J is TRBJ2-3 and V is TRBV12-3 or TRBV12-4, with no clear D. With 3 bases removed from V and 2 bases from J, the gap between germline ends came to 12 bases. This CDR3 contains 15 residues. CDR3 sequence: CASSFTTAVTDTQYF. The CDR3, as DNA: TGTGCCAGCAGTTTCACTACAGCCGTCACAGATACGCAGTATTTT.

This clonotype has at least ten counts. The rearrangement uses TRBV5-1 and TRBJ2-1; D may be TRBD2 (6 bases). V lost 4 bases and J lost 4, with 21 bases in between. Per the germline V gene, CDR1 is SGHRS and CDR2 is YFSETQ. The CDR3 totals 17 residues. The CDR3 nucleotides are TGCGCCAGCAGCGCCAGGTCGGGACTCCAAGCTTACAATGAGCAGTTCTTC. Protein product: CASSARSGLQAYNEQFF.

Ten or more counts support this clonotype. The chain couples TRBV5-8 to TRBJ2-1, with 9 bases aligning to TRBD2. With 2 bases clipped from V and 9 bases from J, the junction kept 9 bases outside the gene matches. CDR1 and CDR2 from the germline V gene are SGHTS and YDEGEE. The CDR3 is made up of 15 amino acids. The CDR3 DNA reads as TGTGCCAGCAGCTTAGTAGCGGGCGGGAGGGGTGAGCAGTTCTTC. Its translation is CASSLVAGGRGEQFF.

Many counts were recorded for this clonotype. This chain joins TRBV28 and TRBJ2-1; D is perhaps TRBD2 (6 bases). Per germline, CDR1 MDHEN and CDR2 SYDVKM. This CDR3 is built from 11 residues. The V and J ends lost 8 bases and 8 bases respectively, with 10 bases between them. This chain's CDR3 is CASFGEDEQFF. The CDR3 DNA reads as TGTGCCAGCTTTGGGGAGGATGAGCAGTTCTTC.

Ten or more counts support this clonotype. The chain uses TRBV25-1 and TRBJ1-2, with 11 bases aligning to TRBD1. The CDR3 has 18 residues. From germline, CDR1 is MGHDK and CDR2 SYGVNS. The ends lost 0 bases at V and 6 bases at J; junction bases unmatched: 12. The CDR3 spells CASSEYFLGQGGVNGYTF. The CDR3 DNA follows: TGTGCCAGCAGTGAATATTTCCTGGGACAGGGGGGTGTAAATGGCTACACCTTC.

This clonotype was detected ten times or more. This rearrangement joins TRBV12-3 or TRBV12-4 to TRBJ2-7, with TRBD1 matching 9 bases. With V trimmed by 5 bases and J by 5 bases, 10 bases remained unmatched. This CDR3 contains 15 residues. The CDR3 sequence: CASSHIGTGKDEQYF. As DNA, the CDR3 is TGTGCCAGCAGTCATATCGGGACAGGGAAGGACGAGCAGTACTTC.

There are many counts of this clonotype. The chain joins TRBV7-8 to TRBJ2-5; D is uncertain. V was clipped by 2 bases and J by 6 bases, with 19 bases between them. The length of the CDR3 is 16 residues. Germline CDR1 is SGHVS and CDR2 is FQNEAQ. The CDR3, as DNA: TGTGCCAGCAGCTTAATTGGGTTGGTGGCGAGGCAGACCCAGTACTTC. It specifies CASSLIGLVARQTQYF.